This T cell receptor beta chain comes out of a study of T cell changes during pregnancy in multiple sclerosis. This CDR3 is built from 14 residues. Trimming removed 3 bases from V and 0 bases from J, with 9 bases in between. CDR1 and CDR2 (germline): ENHRY, SYGVKD. The repertoire was sequenced with immunoSEQ multiplex PCR; TCRdb's copy has only in-frame clones and lacks some. Here the sample spans more than 85,000 clones, approximately 94% being singletons. This clone was seen only once. This chain connects TRBV10-3 to TRBJ2-7; TRBD2 is a possible D gene (5 bases). Sequenced material: peripheral blood, taken before pregnancy. The sequence was obtained from a female donor with multiple sclerosis, enrolled in a pregnancy study. The CDR3 sequence: CAISEAGSSYEQYF. Here the CDR3 DNA reads TGTGCCATCAGTGAAGCTGGGAGCTCCTACGAGCAGTACTTC.